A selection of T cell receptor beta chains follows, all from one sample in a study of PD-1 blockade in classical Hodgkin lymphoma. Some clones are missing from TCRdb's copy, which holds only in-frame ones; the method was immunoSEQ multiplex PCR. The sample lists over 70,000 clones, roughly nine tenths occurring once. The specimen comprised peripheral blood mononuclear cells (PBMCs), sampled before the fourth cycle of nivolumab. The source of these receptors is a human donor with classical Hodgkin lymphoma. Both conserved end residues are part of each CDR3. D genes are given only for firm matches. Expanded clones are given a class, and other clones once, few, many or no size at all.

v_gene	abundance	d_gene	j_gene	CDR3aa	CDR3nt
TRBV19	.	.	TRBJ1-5	CASSISGGNQPQHF	TGTGCCAGTAGTATATCGGGGGGGAATCAGCCCCAGCATTTT
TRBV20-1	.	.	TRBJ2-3	CSATYWNTQYF	TGCAGTGCTACCTACTGGAATACGCAGTATTTT
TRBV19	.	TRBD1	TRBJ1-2	CASSAGQGAYGYTF	TGTGCCAGTAGTGCGGGACAGGGAGCCTATGGCTACACCTTC
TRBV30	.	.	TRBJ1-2	CAWSVKLRYGYTF	TGTGCCTGGAGTGTCAAACTTCGCTATGGCTACACCTTC
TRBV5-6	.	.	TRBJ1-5	CASSLASGAYSNQPQHF	TGTGCCAGCAGCTTGGCCTCCGGGGCATATAGCAATCAGCCCCAGCATTTT
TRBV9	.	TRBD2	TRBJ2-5	CASSVDFTRGAQYF	TGTGCCAGCAGCGTAGACTTCACCCGGGGGGCCCAGTACTTC
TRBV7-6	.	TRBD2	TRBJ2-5	CASSTPSGAGPETQYF	TGTGCCAGCAGCACACCTAGCGGGGCTGGCCCAGAGACCCAGTACTTC
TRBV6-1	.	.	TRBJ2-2	CASSEQRDTGELFF	TGTGCCAGCAGTGAACAGCGGGACACCGGGGAGCTGTTTTTT
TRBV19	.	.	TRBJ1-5	CASQSYRVNQPQHF	TGTGCCAGTCAAAGTTACAGGGTTAATCAGCCCCAGCATTTT
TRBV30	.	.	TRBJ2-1	CAWSVDGGNEQFF	TGTGCCTGGAGTGTAGATGGGGGGAATGAGCAGTTCTTC
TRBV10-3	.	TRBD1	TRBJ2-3	CAISGTASTDTQYF	TGTGCCATCAGCGGGACAGCCAGCACAGATACGCAGTATTTT
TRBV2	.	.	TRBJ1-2	CASSAFQGIGYTF	TGTGCCAGCAGTGCCTTTCAGGGGATTGGCTACACCTTC
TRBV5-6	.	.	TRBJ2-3	CASSLAGGGAGTQYF	TGTGCCAGCAGCTTGGCCGGAGGGGGGGCAGGTACGCAGTATTTT
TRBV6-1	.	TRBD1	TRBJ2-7	CASRNTGVFSF	TGTGCCAGCAGGAACACAGGGGTCTTCAGCTTC
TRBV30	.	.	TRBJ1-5	CAWSLTRNSNQPQHF	TGTGCCTGGAGTTTGACGAGGAATAGCAATCAGCCCCAGCATTTT
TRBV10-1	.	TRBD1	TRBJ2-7	CASSRGQGYHEQYF	TGCGCCAGCAGCCGGGGACAGGGGTACCACGAGCAGTACTTC
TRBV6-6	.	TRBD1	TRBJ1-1	CASSYTGTGNTEAFF	TGTGCCAGCAGCTATACAGGGACAGGGAACACTGAAGCTTTCTTT
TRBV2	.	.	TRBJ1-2	CASSELRGVYGYTF	TGTGCCAGCAGTGAACTTAGGGGGGTCTATGGCTACACCTTC
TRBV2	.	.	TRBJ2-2	CASSYRAGELFF	TGTGCCAGCTCTTACAGGGCCGGGGAGCTGTTTTTT
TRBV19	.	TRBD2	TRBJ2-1	CASTQLAGGFHEQFF	TGTGCCAGTACCCAACTAGCGGGGGGGTTTCATGAGCAGTTCTTC
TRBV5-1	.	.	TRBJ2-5	CASSLAYNQETQYF	TGCGCCAGCAGCTTGGCCTACAACCAAGAGACCCAGTACTTC
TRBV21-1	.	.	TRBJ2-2	CASSIRDRGHDGELFF	TGTGCCAGCAGCATCCGGGACAGGGGGCATGACGGGGAGCTGTTTTTT
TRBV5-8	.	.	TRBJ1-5	CASSRKWTATYSNQPQHF	TGTGCCAGCAGCCGGAAATGGACGGCTACTTATAGCAATCAGCCCCAGCATTTT
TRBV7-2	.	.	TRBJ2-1	CASSSSGEQFF	TGTGCCAGCAGCTCTAGTGGGGAGCAGTTCTTC
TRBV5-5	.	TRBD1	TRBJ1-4	CASSLTGQAEKLFF	TGTGCCAGCAGCTTAACAGGACAGGCTGAAAAACTGTTTTTT
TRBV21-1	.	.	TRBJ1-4	CASSTSCRDRGEKLFF	TGTGCCAGCAGCACCTCCTGCCGGGACAGGGGAGAAAAACTGTTTTTT
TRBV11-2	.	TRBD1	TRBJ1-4	CASSLRTGLTNEKLFF	TGTGCCAGCAGCTTAAGGACAGGGCTAACTAATGAAAAACTGTTTTTT
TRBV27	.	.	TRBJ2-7	CASTLQGGGKDEQYF	TGTGCCAGCACTCTACAAGGGGGGGGAAAGGACGAGCAGTACTTC
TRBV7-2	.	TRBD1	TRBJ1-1	CASSSDRVTTEAFF	TGTGCCAGCAGCTCGGACAGGGTGACCACTGAAGCTTTCTTT
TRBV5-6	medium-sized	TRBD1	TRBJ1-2	CASRFTGGYGYTF	TGTGCCAGCAGATTCACAGGGGGCTATGGCTACACCTTC
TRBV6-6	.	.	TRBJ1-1	CASSYSGGGTEAFF	TGTGCCAGCAGTTACTCGGGGGGTGGTACTGAAGCTTTCTTT
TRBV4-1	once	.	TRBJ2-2	CASSRIDLFQATGELFF	TGCGCCAGCAGCCGGATCGACTTATTTCAGGCCACCGGGGAGCTGTTTTTT
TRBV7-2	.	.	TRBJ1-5	CASSPGAHQPQHF	TGTGCCAGCAGCCCGGGGGCACATCAGCCCCAGCATTTT
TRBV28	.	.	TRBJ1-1	CASSSPWGVDTEAFF	TGTGCCAGCAGTTCCCCGTGGGGGGTTGACACTGAAGCTTTCTTT
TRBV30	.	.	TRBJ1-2	CAWSVFVQGRRRYTF	TGTGCCTGGAGTGTTTTTGTACAGGGACGTAGGCGCTACACCTTC
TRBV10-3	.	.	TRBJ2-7	CAIMPGAGEQYF	TGTGCCATCATGCCGGGGGCGGGGGAGCAGTACTTC